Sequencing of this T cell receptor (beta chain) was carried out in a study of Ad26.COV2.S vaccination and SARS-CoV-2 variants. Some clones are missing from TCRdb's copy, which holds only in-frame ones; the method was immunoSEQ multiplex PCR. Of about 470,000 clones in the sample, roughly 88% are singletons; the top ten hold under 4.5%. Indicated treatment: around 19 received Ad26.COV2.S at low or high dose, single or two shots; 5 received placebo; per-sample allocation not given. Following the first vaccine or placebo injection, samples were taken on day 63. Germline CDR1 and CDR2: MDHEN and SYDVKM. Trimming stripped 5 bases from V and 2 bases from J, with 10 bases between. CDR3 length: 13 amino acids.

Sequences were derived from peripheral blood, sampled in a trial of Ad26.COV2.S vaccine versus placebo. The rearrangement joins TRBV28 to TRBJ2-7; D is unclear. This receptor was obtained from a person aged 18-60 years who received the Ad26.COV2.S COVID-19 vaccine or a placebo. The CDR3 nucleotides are TGTGCCAGCAGTCCCACAAACCCCTACGAGCAGTACTTC. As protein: CASSPTNPYEQYF.